A single TCR beta chain is shown here with its context. No cognate antigen has been identified for it. Qualities for individual bases were not recorded, and no much larger clone is one base off. V was cut back by 5 bases and J by 6 bases, leaving a gap of 17 bases between them. The germline V gene supplies CDR1 SQVTM and CDR2 ANQGSEA. The CDR3 starts with the cysteine, ends with the phenylalanine, and has 13 residues. The entry retains the CDR3 DNA only, 39 bases that are in frame from base 1. This specimen belongs to a study of blood T cell repertoires in COVID-19 (TCRdb year 2020). About the study as a whole: The collaborator samples originated in the United States, Italy and Spain and spanned the acute and convalescent phases of COVID-19. The prospective study material was composed of cDNA or gDNA derived from T cells, B-cell-depleted T cells, or PBMCs. The samples were drawn from the first 160 participants of the ongoing ImmuneRACE study and from 1,254 subjects provided by 6 global collaborators. The repertoires were released in a freely available public database intended as a resource for research on the immune response to SARS-CoV-2. Subjects who had been exposed to COVID-19, were actively infected with it, or had recovered from it provided the deeply sampled blood TCRbeta repertoires that made up the dataset. HLA class I and class II types, where available, came from metadata supplied by the sample provider rather than from assay-based typing. Nearly every sample came with metadata listing a de-identified subject ID, COVID-19 status, age in years and sex.

Summary of the overall study and its limitations: How much clinical and demographic metadata was included differed by source and by participant, and the metadata was provided uncurated.

Collaborating institutions collected whole blood in K2EDTA tubes following their own protocols. For TCRbeta analysis, collaborators shipped samples as frozen whole blood, isolated PBMCs, or DNA extracted from either of those sample types. TCRbeta CDR3 regions were amplified from genomic DNA by means of the immunoSEQ Assay, a bias-controlled multiplex PCR. In the original analysis: Nucleated cell counts per sample were estimated from amplification of reference gene primers within the assay. Sequence reads were collapsed and filtered to measure the absolute abundance of every unique TCRbeta CDR3 rearrangement. For each sample, productive Simpson clonality was calculated by taking the square root of Simpson's diversity index across productive rearrangements. TCRdb obtained this table from immuneACCESS and retained in-frame rearrangements with V and J assigned. These tables miss some clones; where compared with another copy, unresolved V genes account for less than half of the shortfall, and the remainder is unexplained. V and J calls and clone size are copied from that table; D and trimming were computed from the DNA. The sample yields 30,000 to 45,000 clones; 85% were counted once. The ten largest clones take up around 14% of the sample.

The sample was peripheral blood. This TCR came from a human donor in a cohort sampled during active COVID-19. The sequence links TRBV29-1 to TRBJ2-7; the D segment could be TRBD2, given 6 matching bases. The CDR3 reads CSVSTSLGGEQYF. The DNA reads TGCAGCGTTTCTACTTCGCTCGGGGGCGAGCAGTACTTC.